Listed below are T cell receptor beta chains from one sample, sequenced in a study of T cell responses to AZD1222 COVID-19 vaccine. Generated by immunoSEQ multiplex PCR, the TCRdb table keeps only in-frame clones and is missing some. Here the sample spans 85,000 to 90,000 clones, approximately 89% being singletons. The material was peripheral blood, obtained 28 days after the second AZD1222 dose. These receptor sequences come from an adult who received the AZD1222 COVID-19 vaccine. Each CDR3 is given with its conserved first and last residue. The order of the fields is clone size, D gene, J gene, V gene, CDR3 DNA, CDR3 protein. A D gene is named only where the DNA matches it firmly. Size tells how often a clone was seen (once, few, many) or the class of an expanded clone, and some rows leave it out.

>once|-|TRBJ2-6|TRBV13
TGTGCCAGCAGCTTAGGGCAGGGACGCTCTGGGGCCAACGTCCTGACTTTC
CASSLGQGRSGANVLTF
>few|-|TRBJ1-4|TRBV6-1
TGTGCCAGCAGTGATTATATAGGTGAAAAACTGTTTTTT
CASSDYIGEKLFF
>once|-|TRBJ2-3|TRBV27
TGTGCCAGCGGCAGGGACAATGCCATAGATGATAAGTATTTT
CASGRDNAIDDKYF
>-|-|TRBJ2-3|TRBV10-3
TGTGCCATCAGCCTGATACAGGACAGCACAGATACGCAGTATTTT
CAISLIQDSTDTQYF
>-|-|TRBJ1-6|TRBV11-2
TGTGCCAGCAGCTTAGTCCCTGGCGGGGTGACTTCACCCCTCCACTTT
CASSLVPGGVTSPLHF
>-|TRBD2|TRBJ2-7|TRBV14
TGTGCCAGCAGCCAAAGCGGGGGGGTCTCCTACGAGCAGTACTTC
CASSQSGGVSYEQYF
>-|TRBD2|TRBJ2-1|TRBV9
TGTGCCAGCAGCCTCACTAGCGGGGTATACAATGAGCAGTTCTTC
CASSLTSGVYNEQFF
>-|TRBD1|TRBJ1-6|TRBV5-1
TGCGCCAGCAGCGTACAGGGGAGTCTCCTGAATTCACCCCTCCACTTT
CASSVQGSLLNSPLHF
>-|-|TRBJ1-1|TRBV7-9
TGTGCCAGCAGCTTAGGAACAGGGTTGGGCACTGAAGCTTTCTTT
CASSLGTGLGTEAFF
>once|TRBD1|TRBJ1-5|TRBV27
TGTGCCAGCAGTACCACAGGGGGCAATCAGCCCCAGCATTTT
CASSTTGGNQPQHF
>-|TRBD1|TRBJ2-2|TRBV7-3
TGTGCCAGCAGCTTATTGGGACAGGGCTACGGCACCGGGGAGCTGTTTTTT
CASSLLGQGYGTGELFF
>-|-|TRBJ1-5|TRBV9
TGTGCCAGCAGCGTAGAGGGAGGGCCTAATCAGCCCCAGCATTTT
CASSVEGGPNQPQHF
>once|-|TRBJ1-2|TRBV24-1
TGTGCCACCAGTGACTTGGACAGCAACTATGGCTACACCTTC
CATSDLDSNYGYTF
>-|-|TRBJ1-4|TRBV19
TGTGCCAGTAGTATAGGCTCCGGCAGGGACAATGAAAAACTGTTTTTT
CASSIGSGRDNEKLFF
>-|TRBD1|TRBJ1-6|TRBV29-1
TGCAGCGTGGGACAGGGCGAAAATTCACCCCTCCACTTT
CSVGQGENSPLHF
>-|-|TRBJ2-7|TRBV7-2
TGTGCCAGCAGCTTAGGCGAAAGGGGGGAGCAGTACTTC
CASSLGERGEQYF
>-|TRBD1|TRBJ1-1|TRBV5-5
TGTGCCAGCAGCCGGGACAGGGGGTTCGCTGAAGCTTTCTTT
CASSRDRGFAEAFF